This T cell receptor (beta chain) was sequenced in a study of blood T cell repertoires in COVID-19. Study-level background: COVID-19 samples collected from the United States, Italy and Spain covered acute and convalescent phases.

Using immunoSEQ multiplex PCR, the repertoire was profiled, and TCRdb retains in-frame clones only, with some absent. The table has 250,000 to 350,000 clones, 89% seen once. The germline V gene has CDR1 MRHNA and CDR2 SNTAGT. Trimming removed 5 bases from V and 10 bases from J, with 23 bases in between. The CDR3 is made up of 16 amino acids. Sample: peripheral blood. The chain joins TRBV6-4 to TRBJ1-4, with a weak D call TRBD1 (5 bases). This sequence was found in a woman between 55 and 75 years old with acute or convalescent COVID-19. CDR3: CASSPEGQQLPGKLFF. The CDR3 nucleotides are TGTGCCAGCAGTCCAGAAGGACAACAACTACCGGGAAAACTGTTTTTT.